The clone carrying this T cell receptor beta chain was seen a handful of times. At one of its ends the junction is not consistent with the germline gene, which may arise from a read error. The entry originates in a study of beta chain features in type 1 diabetes. All of the isolated RNA was reverse transcribed, so expressed TCRB transcripts were sequenced. This table comes from immunoSEQ multiplex PCR, and its TCRdb copy is limited to in-frame clones, with some not included. This table holds some 900,000 clones, about a sixth found once. Germline V gene sequence: CDR1 MDHEN, CDR2 SYDVKM. CDR3 length: 11 amino acids.

The chain combines TRBV28 with TRBJ2-5, with TRBD1 matching 9 bases. The receptor comes from a woman aged 18-35 years in good health. The sequencing input was naive CD4+ T cells from blood. In nucleotides, the CDR3 is TGTGCCAGCAGTTCCCCGGGACAGGGAGACTTC. Its protein product is CASSSPGQGDF.